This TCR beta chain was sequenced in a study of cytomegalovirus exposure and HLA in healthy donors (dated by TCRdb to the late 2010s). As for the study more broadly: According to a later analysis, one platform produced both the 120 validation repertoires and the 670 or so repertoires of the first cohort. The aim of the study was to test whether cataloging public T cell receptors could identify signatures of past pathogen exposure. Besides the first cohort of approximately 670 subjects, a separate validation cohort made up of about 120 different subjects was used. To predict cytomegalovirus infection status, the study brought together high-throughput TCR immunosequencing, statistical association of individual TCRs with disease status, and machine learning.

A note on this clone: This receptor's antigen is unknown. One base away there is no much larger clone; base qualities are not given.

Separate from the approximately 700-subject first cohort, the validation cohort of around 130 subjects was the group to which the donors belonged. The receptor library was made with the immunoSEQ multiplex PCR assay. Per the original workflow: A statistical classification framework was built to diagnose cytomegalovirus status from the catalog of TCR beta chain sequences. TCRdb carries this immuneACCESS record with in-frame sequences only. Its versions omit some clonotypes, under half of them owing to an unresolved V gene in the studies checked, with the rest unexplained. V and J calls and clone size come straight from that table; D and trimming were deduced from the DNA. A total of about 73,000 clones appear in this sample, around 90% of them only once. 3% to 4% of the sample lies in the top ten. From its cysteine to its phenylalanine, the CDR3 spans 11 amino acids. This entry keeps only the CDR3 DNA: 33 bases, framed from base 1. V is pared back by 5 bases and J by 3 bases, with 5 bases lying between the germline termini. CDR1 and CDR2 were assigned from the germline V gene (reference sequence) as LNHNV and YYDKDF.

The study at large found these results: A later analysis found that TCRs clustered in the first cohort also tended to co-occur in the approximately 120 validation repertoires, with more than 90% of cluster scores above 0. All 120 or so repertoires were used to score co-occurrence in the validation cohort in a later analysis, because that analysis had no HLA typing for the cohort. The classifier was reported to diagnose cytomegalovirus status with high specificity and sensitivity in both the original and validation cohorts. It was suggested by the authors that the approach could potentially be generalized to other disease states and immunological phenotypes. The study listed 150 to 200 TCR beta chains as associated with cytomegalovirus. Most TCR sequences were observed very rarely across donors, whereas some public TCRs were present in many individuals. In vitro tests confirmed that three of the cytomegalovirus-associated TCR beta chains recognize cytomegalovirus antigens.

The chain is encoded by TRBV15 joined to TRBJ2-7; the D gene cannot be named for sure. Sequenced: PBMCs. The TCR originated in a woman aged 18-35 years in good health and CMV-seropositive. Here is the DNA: TGTGCCACCAGCGACAACTACGAGCAGTACTTC. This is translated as CATSDNYEQYF.